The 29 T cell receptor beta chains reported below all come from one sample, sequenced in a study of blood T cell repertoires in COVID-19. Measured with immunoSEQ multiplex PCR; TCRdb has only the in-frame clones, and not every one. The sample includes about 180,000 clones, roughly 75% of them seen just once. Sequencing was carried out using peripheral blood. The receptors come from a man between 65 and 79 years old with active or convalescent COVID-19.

This chain's CDR3 is CASSLVGGRGNYEQYF. In nucleotides, the CDR3 is TGCGCCAGCAGCTTGGTTGGAGGGCGGGGAAACTACGAGCAGTACTTC. The chain recombines TRBV5-1 with TRBJ2-7; D is perhaps TRBD2 (6 bases). Trimming removed 0 bases at V and 3 bases at J, with 16 bases between. The V gene's germline CDR1 is SGHRS and CDR2 YFSETQ. The CDR3 consists of 16 residues.

CDR3 loop: CASSGWNQPQHF. DNA of the CDR3: TGTGCCAGCAGCGGGTGGAATCAGCCCCAGCATTTT. V usage is TRBV12-3 or TRBV12-4 and J usage is TRBJ1-5; D unclear. There are 12 residues in the CDR3. Trimming removed 6 bases from V and 4 bases from J, with 7 bases in between.

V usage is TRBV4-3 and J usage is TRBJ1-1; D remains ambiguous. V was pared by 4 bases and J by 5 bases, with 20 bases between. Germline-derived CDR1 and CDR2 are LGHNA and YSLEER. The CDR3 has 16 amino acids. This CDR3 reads CASSPDGLGLRTEAFF. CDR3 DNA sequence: TGCGCCAGCAGCCCAGATGGGTTGGGTTTGAGGACTGAAGCTTTCTTT.

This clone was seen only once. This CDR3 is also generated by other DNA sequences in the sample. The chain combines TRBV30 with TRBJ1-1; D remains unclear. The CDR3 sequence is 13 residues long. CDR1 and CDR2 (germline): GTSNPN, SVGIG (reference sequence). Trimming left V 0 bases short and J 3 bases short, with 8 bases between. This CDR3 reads CAWSVLSDTEAFF. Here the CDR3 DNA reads TGTGCCTGGAGTGTATTATCCGACACTGAAGCTTTCTTT.

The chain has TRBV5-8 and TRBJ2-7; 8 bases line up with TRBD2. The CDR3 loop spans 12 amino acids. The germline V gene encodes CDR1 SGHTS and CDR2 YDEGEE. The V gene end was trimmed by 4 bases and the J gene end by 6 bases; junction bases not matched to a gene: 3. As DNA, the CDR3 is TGTGCCAGCAGCCTCGGGGGGGGCGAGCAGTACTTC. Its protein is CASSLGGGEQYF. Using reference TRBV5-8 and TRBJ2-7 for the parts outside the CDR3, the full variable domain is EAGVTQSPTHLIKTRGQQATLRCSPISGHTSVYWYQQALGLGLQFLLWYDEGEERNRGNFPPRFSGRQFPNYSSELNVNALELEDSALYLCASSLGGGEQYFGPGTRLTVT.

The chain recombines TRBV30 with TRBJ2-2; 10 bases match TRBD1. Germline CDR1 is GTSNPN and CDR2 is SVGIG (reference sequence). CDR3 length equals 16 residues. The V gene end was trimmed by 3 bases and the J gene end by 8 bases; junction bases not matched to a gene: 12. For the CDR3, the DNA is TGTGCCTGGAGCCGAATGGGACAGGGGAGTTTGGGGGAGCTGTTTTTT. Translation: CAWSRMGQGSLGELFF.

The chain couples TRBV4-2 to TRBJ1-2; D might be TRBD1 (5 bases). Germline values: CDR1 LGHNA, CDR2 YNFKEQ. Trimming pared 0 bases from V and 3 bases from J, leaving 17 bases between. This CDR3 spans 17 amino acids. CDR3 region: CASSQEGRGLGDYGYTF. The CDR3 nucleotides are TGTGCCAGCAGCCAAGAGGGACGGGGGTTGGGCGACTATGGCTACACCTTC.

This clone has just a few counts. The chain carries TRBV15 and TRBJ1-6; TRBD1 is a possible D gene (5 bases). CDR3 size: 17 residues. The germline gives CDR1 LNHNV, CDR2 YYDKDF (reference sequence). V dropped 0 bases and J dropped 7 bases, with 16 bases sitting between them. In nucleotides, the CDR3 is TGTGCCACCAGCAGAGATCGGATCGGCAGGGCAAATTCACCCCTCCACTTT. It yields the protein CATSRDRIGRANSPLHF.

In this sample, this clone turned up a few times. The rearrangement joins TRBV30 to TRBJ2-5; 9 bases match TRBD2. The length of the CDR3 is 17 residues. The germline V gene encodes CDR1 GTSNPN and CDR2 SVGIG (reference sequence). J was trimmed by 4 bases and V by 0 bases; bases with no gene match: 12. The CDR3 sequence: CAWSVLAGGRNRETQYF. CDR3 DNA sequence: TGTGCCTGGAGTGTACTCGCGGGGGGGCGGAATCGAGAGACCCAGTACTTC.

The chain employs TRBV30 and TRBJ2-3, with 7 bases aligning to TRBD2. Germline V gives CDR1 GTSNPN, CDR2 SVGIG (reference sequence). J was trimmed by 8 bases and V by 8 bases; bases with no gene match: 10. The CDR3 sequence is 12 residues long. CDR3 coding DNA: TGTGCCGGGGAGGCGGGAGCCGGTACGCAGTATTTT. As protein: CAGEAGAGTQYF.

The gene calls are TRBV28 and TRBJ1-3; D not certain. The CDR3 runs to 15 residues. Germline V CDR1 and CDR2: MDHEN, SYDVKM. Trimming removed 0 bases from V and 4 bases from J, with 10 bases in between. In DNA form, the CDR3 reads TGTGCCAGCAGTTTATGGGCCAACAGCGGAAACACCATATATTTT. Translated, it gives CASSLWANSGNTIYF.

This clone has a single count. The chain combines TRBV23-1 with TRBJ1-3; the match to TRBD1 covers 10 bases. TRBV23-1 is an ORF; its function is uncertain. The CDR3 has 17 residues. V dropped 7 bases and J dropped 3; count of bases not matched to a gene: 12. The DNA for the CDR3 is TGCGCCAGCAATTCCGGGACAGGGGAGGGTTGTGGAAACACCATATATTTT. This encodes CASNSGTGEGCGNTIYF.

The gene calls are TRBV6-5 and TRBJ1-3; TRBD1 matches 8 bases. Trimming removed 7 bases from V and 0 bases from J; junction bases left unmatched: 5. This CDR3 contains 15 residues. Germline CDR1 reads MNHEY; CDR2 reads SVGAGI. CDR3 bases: TGTGCCAGCAACGCAGGGACAGGCTCTGGAAACACCATATATTTT. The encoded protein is CASNAGTGSGNTIYF.

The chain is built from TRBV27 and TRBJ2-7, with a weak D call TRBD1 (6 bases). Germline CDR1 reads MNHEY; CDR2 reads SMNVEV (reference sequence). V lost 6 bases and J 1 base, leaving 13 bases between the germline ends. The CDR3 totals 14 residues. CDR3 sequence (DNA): TGTGCCAGCAGGACTGTCGGACAGTCCTACGAGCAGTACTTC. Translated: CASRTVGQSYEQYF.

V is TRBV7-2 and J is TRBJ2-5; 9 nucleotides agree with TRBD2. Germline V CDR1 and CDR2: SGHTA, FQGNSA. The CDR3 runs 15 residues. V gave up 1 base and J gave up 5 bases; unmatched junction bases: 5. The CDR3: CASSLVAGGPETQYF. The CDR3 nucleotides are TGTGCCAGCAGCTTAGTGGCGGGGGGGCCGGAGACCCAGTACTTC.

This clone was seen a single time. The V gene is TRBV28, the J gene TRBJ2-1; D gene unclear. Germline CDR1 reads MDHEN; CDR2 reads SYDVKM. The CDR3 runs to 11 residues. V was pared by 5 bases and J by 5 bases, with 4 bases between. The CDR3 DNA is TGTGCCAGCAGTCAGAACAATGAGCAGTTCTTC. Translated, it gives CASSQNNEQFF.

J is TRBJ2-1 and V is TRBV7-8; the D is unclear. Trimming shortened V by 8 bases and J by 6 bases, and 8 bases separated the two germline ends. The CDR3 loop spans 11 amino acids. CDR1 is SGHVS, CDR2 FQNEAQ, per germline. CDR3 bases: TGTGCCAGCGAGTTTCTCAATGAGCAGTTCTTC. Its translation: CASEFLNEQFF.

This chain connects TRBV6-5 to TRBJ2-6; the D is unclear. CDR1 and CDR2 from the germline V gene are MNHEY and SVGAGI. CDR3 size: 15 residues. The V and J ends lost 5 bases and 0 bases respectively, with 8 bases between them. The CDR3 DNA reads TGTGCCAGCAGTAAATCGGGCTCTGGGGCCAACGTCCTGACTTTC. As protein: CASSKSGSGANVLTF.

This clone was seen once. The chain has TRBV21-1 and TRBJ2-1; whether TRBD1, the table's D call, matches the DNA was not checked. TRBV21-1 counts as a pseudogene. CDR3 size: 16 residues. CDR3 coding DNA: TGTGCCAGCAGCAAAGAGGCGGGACAGGGGTGGGATGAGCAGTTCTTC. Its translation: CASSKEAGQGWDEQFF.

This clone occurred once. CDR3 region: CASRRQAPQETQYF. In DNA, the CDR3 is TGTGCCAGCAGACGACAGGCCCCTCAAGAGACCCAGTACTTC. The rearrangement links TRBV7-9 to TRBJ2-5; a weak D match, TRBD1 (6 bases). V lost 6 bases and J 2 bases, leaving 13 bases between the germline ends. Germline V gene lookup returns CDR1 SEHNR and CDR2 FQNEAQ (reference sequence). The CDR3 is 14 residues long.

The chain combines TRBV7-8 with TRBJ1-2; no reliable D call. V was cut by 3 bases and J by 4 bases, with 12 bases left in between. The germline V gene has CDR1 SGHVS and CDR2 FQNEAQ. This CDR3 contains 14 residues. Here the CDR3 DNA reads TGTGCCAGCAGCTTCGGACGGGGTGGCTATGGCTACACCTTC. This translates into CASSFGRGGYGYTF.

The DNA for the CDR3 is TGTGCCAGCATACGGACTCAAAACCAAGGGGATACGCAGTATTTT. Protein: CASIRTQNQGDTQYF. The rearrangement uses TRBV7-2 and TRBJ2-3; D perhaps matches TRBD2 (5 bases). V lost 7 bases and J lost 6, with 20 bases in between. CDR1 is SGHTA, CDR2 FQGNSA, per germline. This CDR3 has 15 amino acids.

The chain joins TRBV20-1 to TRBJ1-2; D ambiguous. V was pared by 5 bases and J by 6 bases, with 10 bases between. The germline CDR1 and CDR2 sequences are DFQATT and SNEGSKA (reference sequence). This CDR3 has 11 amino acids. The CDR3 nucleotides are TGCAGTGCTCCCCGGTCGGATGGCTACACCTTC. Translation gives CSAPRSDGYTF.

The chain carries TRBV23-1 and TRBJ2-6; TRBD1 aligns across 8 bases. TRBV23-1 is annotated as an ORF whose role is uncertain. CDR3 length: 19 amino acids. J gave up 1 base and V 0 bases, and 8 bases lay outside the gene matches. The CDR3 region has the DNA TGCGCCAGCAGTCAATCCCAGGGGGCCCCTAATTCTGGGGCCAACGTCCTGACTTTC. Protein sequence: CASSQSQGAPNSGANVLTF.

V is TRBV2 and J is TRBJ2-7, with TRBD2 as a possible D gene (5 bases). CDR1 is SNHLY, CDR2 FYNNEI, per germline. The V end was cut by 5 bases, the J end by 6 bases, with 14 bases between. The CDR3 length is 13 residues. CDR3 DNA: TGTGCCAGCAGTTTTGGGGTCGGGATCGAGCAGTACTTC. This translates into CASSFGVGIEQYF. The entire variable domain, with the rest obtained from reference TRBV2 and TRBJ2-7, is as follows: EPEVTQTPSHQVTQMGQEVILRCVPISNHLYFYWYRQILGQKVEFLVSFYNNEISEKSEIFDDQFSVERPDGSNFTLKIRSTKLEDSAMYFCASSFGVGIEQYFGPGTRLTVT.

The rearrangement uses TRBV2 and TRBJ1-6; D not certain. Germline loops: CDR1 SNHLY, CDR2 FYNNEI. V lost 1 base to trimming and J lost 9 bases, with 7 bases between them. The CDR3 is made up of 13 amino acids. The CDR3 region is CASSEDRGSPLHF. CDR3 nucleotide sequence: TGTGCCAGCAGTGAAGATCGGGGTTCACCCCTCCACTTT.

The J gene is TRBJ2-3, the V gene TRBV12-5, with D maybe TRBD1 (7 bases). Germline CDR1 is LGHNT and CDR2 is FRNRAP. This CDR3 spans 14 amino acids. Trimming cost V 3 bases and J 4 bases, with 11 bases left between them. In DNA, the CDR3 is TGTGCTAGTGGTTTCGGAGGGGGCCCAGATACGCAGTATTTT. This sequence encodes CASGFGGGPDTQYF.

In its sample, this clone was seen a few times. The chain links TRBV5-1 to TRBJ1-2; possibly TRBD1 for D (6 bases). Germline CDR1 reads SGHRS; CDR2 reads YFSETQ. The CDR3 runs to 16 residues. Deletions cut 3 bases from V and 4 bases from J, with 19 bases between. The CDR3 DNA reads TGCGCCAGCAGCTCCCGTTCTTACGACAGGACCTATGGCTACACCTTC. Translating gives CASSSRSYDRTYGYTF.

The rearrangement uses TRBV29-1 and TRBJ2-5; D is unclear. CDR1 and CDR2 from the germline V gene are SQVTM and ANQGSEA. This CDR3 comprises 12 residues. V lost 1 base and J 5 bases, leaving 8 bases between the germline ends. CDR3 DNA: TGCAGCGTTGAAGCGGGTGGGGAGACCCAGTACTTC. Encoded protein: CSVEAGGETQYF.